This paragraph reports one T cell receptor (beta chain). Its specificity is not known. These data originate in a study of T cells in narcolepsy. Study-wide results and limits: Some memory CD4+ repertoires had no autoreactive clone sequences.

Germline lookup yields CDR1 MGHDK and CDR2 SYGVNS. The CDR3 covers 15 residues. Deletions cut 5 bases from V and 1 base from J, with 11 bases between. The table came from immunoSEQ multiplex PCR; TCRdb's copy has only in-frame clones and leaves some out. Of tens of thousands of clones in the sample, roughly four fifths were seen once. The TCR was taken from a human donor with narcolepsy. The sequenced material came from CD45RA- memory CD4+ T cells from PBMCs. The rearrangement links TRBV25-1 to TRBJ1-4; D gene uncertain. CDR3 in amino acids: CASSRTEITNEKLFF. The CDR3 DNA reads as TGTGCCAGCAGTAGGACCGAAATAACTAATGAAAAACTGTTTTTT.